This passage covers 27 T cell receptor beta chains from one sample sequenced in a study of CD8 T cells in ankylosing spondylitis. Points from the study as a whole: Seven to nine highly homologous variants formed a TCR beta motif that appeared characteristic of ankylosing spondylitis blood.

Their antigens remain unidentified. MiXCR, run by TCRdb on the 5' RACE reads, gives a single entry per CDR3 protein. In the table there are about 540,000 distinct CDR3 sequences, about 13% of which are singletons. Input material: blood, either unsorted or a sorted T cell fraction (not recorded which). Receptor source: a male donor with ankylosing spondylitis.

The chain is built from TRBV2 and TRBJ1-1; maybe TRBD1 (6 bases). This CDR3 is 14 amino acids long. V was trimmed by 6 bases and J by 5 bases, leaving 16 bases between them. The germline V gene has CDR1 SNHLY and CDR2 FYNNEI. The CDR3 DNA reads TGTGCCAGCAGGGGGGCAGGGCGGCGGACTGAAGCTTTCTTT. It yields the protein CASRGAGRRTEAFF.

This clonotype was seen ten or more times. This chain connects TRBV7-7 to TRBJ2-1; D is possibly TRBD2 (6 bases). V shed 3 bases and J shed 8 bases, with 23 bases lying between them. CDR3 length equals 17 residues. The V gene's germline CDR1 is SSHAT and CDR2 FNYEAQ (reference sequence). The DNA for the CDR3 is TGTGCCAGCAGCTTGAATCCCATCATGTCTTCGGGGGATGAGCAGTTCTTC. Protein: CASSLNPIMSSGDEQFF.

V gene TRBV19 combines with J gene TRBJ2-1; D remains ambiguous. The V and J ends lost 0 bases and 9 bases respectively, with 6 bases between them. CDR1 is LNHDA, CDR2 SQIVND, per germline (reference sequence). The CDR3 covers 12 residues. The CDR3 sequence is CASSIDMTEQFF. CDR3 bases: TGTGCCAGTAGTATAGATATGACTGAGCAGTTCTTC.

The rearrangement joins TRBV20-1 to TRBJ2-3; D uncertain. Trimming took 3 bases from V and 2 from J, leaving 6 bases between them. The CDR3 consists of 12 residues. The germline V gene encodes CDR1 DFQATT and CDR2 SNEGSKA (reference sequence). For the CDR3, the DNA is TGCAGTGCTAGTGCTATCACAGATACGCAGTATTTT. Residues: CSASAITDTQYF.

This clonotype was detected a few times. V gene TRBV4-1 combines with J gene TRBJ1-5; D remains unclear. The germline V gene has CDR1 MGHRA and CDR2 YSYEKL. CDR3 length: 19 residues. Trimming stripped 1 base from V and 0 bases from J, with 19 bases between. CDR3 nucleotides: TGCGCCAGCAGCCAAGTTTATCGTCAGCAGCTATATAGCAATCAGCCCCAGCATTTT. This gives the protein CASSQVYRQQLYSNQPQHF.

This clonotype turned up a few times. V usage is TRBV6-1 and J usage is TRBJ1-6; 9 bases are a match to TRBD1. V shed 7 bases and J 8 bases; nucleotides not matched to a gene: 9. Germline V gene sequence: CDR1 MNHNS, CDR2 SASEGT. The CDR3 is 15 residues long. DNA of the CDR3: TGTGCCAGCATCCCGGACAGGGGTGGGGATTCACCCCTCCACTTT. Translation gives CASIPDRGGDSPLHF.

In this sample, this clonotype turned up many times. The chain uses TRBV7-9 and TRBJ1-3; the D gene is possibly TRBD1 (5 bases). Deletions cut 7 bases from V and 4 bases from J, with 14 bases between. In germline, CDR1 is SEHNR, CDR2 FQNEAQ (reference sequence). The CDR3 runs 14 residues. CDR3 nucleotides: TGTGCCAGCACTGCCGGAGGGGCGGGAAACACCATATATTTT. It codes for CASTAGGAGNTIYF. Supplemented by reference TRBV7-9 and TRBJ1-3, the full variable domain reads DTGVSQNPRHKITKRGQNVTFRCDPISEHNRLYWYRQTLGQGPEFLTYFQNEAQLEKSRLLSDRFSAERPKGSFSTLEIQRTEQGDSAMYLCASTAGGAGNTIYFGEGSWLTVV.

There are many counts of this clonotype. The rearrangement uses TRBV24-1 and TRBJ2-3, with D unclear. The germline V gene has CDR1 KGHDR and CDR2 SFDVKD. The CDR3 runs 14 residues. Trimming removed 4 bases from V and 0 bases from J, with 7 bases in between. The CDR3 protein is CATSERMSTDTQYF. DNA for the CDR3: TGTGCCACCAGTGAGCGAATGAGCACAGATACGCAGTATTTT.

This clonotype has only one observation. This rearrangement joins TRBV7-9 to TRBJ2-7, with TRBD1 identical over 9 bases. Germline V gene data show CDR1 as SEHNR and CDR2 as FQNEAQ (reference sequence). V dropped 5 bases and J dropped 3; count of bases not matched to a gene: 11. This CDR3 region has 16 residues. Written as DNA, the CDR3 is TGTGCCAGCAGCCACCCCGGAGACAGGGGGGGCTACGAGCAGTACTTC. Its protein product is CASSHPGDRGGYEQYF.

Remarks on this clonotype: With a much larger clone just one base away, this may be a read error. The chain is built from TRBV12-3 or TRBV12-4 and TRBJ2-2, with D tentatively TRBD2 (6 bases). Trimming cost V 7 bases and J 13 bases, with 16 bases left between them. This CDR3 is 12 amino acids long. Here the CDR3 DNA reads TGTGCCAGCACCACGGGACTGAAGGGGCTGTTTTTT. This sequence encodes CASTTGLKGLFF.

This clonotype was detected a few times. The rearrangement links TRBV20-1 to TRBJ2-2; 9 positions agree with TRBD2. Per the germline V gene, CDR1 is DFQATT and CDR2 is SNEGSKA (reference sequence). This CDR3 contains 13 residues. After removal of 7 bases from V and 6 bases from J, the junction contained 6 bases not matched to a gene. In nucleotides, the CDR3 is TGCAGTGTTCTTAGCGGGAGATCCGGGGAGCTGTTTTTT. Translation: CSVLSGRSGELFF.

This clonotype has just a few counts. This chain uses TRBV20-1 with TRBJ2-1; 10 bases map to TRBD2. The germline gives CDR1 DFQATT, CDR2 SNEGSKA (reference sequence). Germline trimming cut 0 bases from V and 10 bases from J; bases unmatched to any gene: 12. CDR3 length: 16 amino acids. The CDR3, as DNA: TGCAGTGCTAGAGATCCTAGCGGGAGCGGGGGGAGAGAGCAGTTCTTC. Its translation: CSARDPSGSGGREQFF.

This clonotype was counted at least ten times. The chain links TRBV12-3 or TRBV12-4 to TRBJ2-1; 8 nucleotides agree with TRBD2. The CDR3 has 14 amino acids. The ends lost 2 bases at V and 7 bases at J; junction bases unmatched: 4. As DNA, the CDR3 is TGTGCCAGCAGTTTAAGCGGGAGTTTGAATGAGCAGTTCTTC. It yields the protein CASSLSGSLNEQFF.

J is TRBJ1-5 and V is TRBV7-2; no reliable D call. V was cut by 2 bases and J by 0 bases, with 5 bases left in between. CDR1 is SGHTA and CDR2 is FQGNSA in the germline V gene. The length of the CDR3 is 14 residues. The CDR3 protein is CASSLSNSNQPQHF. DNA of the CDR3: TGTGCCAGCAGCTTATCTAATAGCAATCAGCCCCAGCATTTT.

This rearrangement joins TRBV5-1 to TRBJ2-1; 12 nucleotides agree with TRBD2. Germline V gene lookup returns CDR1 SGHRS and CDR2 YFSETQ. CDR3 size: 17 residues. The ends lost 1 base at V and 6 bases at J; junction bases unmatched: 8. The CDR3 is CASSLLGLAGGANEQFF. CDR3 bases: TGCGCCAGCAGCTTGCTTGGTCTAGCGGGAGGGGCCAATGAGCAGTTCTTC.

This clonotype was picked up a small number of times. The chain carries TRBV12-3 or TRBV12-4 and TRBJ1-6; no clear D gene. The V end was cut by 5 bases, the J end by 9 bases, with 8 bases between. This CDR3 region has 12 residues. The chain's CDR3 is CASSKEGSPLHF. Here the CDR3 DNA reads TGTGCCAGCAGTAAAGAAGGTTCACCCCTCCACTTT.

This clonotype was found a few times. The chain combines TRBV18 with TRBJ2-7; 7 bases line up with TRBD2. This CDR3 spans 13 amino acids. Germline CDR1 and CDR2: KGHSH and LQKENI. V trimming: 2 bases; J trimming: 3 bases; junction bases outside the gene matches: 1. This CDR3 is CASSPAGDYEQYV. The CDR3 nucleotides are TGTGCCAGCTCACCAGCGGGGGACTACGAGCAGTACGTC.

This clonotype was seen only a few times. The DNA of the CDR3 is TGTGCCAGCAGCCGCCGGACTAGCGGGGGCCTGGGAGGGGAGCAGTTCTTC. As protein: CASSRRTSGGLGGEQFF. The chain links TRBV11-3 to TRBJ2-1; 13 nucleotides agree with TRBD2. The V gene end was trimmed by 5 bases and the J gene end by 10 bases; junction bases not matched to a gene: 14. This CDR3 has 17 residues. The germline V gene encodes CDR1 SGHNT and CDR2 YENEEA.

The chain is built from TRBV12-3 or TRBV12-4 and TRBJ1-2; TRBD1 is a possible D gene (5 bases). This CDR3 is 13 amino acids long. Trimming removed 2 bases at V and 5 bases at J, with 9 bases between. The CDR3 protein is CASSLREGYGYTF. CDR3 sequence (DNA): TGTGCCAGCAGTTTAAGGGAGGGGTATGGCTACACCTTC.

A few counts support this clonotype. V usage is TRBV19 and J usage is TRBJ1-1, with 7 nucleotides matching TRBD1. The CDR3 is made up of 12 amino acids. The V and J ends lost 8 bases and 7 bases, in that order; junction bases with no gene match: 7. Germline V gives CDR1 LNHDA, CDR2 SQIVND (reference sequence). CDR3 loop: CASRTGRDEAFF. CDR3 sequence (DNA): TGTGCCAGTCGGACAGGCCGCGATGAAGCTTTCTTT.

This chain uses TRBV5-1 with TRBJ1-2; TRBD1 might be the D (5 bases). Trimming took 2 bases from V and 4 from J, leaving 9 bases between them. Germline CDR1 and CDR2: SGHRS and YFSETQ. The CDR3 covers 13 residues. The CDR3 here is CASSFKGSYGYTF. CDR3 bases: TGCGCCAGCAGCTTCAAGGGGTCCTATGGCTACACCTTC.

This clonotype was recorded a few times. The chain couples TRBV28 to TRBJ1-6; 9 bases line up with TRBD1. V gave up 5 bases and J gave up 10 bases; unmatched junction bases: 6. The germline V gene has CDR1 MDHEN and CDR2 SYDVKM. CDR3 size: 14 residues. The CDR3 sequence is CASSPGTGHSPLHF. DNA of the CDR3: TGTGCCAGCAGTCCCGGGACAGGGCACTCACCCCTCCACTTT. The full variable domain, completed using reference TRBV28 and TRBJ1-6, is DVKVTQSSRYLVKRTGEKVFLECVQDMDHENMFWYRQDPGLGLRLIYFSYDVKMKEKGDIPEGYSVSREKKERFSLILESASTNQTSMYLCASSPGTGHSPLHFGNGTRLTVT.

The chain joins TRBV7-2 to TRBJ1-2, with 9 bases that match TRBD1. Germline CDR1 reads SGHTA; CDR2 reads FQGNSA. There are 15 residues in the CDR3. J was trimmed by 0 bases and V by 5 bases; bases with no gene match: 4. The CDR3 nucleotides are TGTGCCAGCAGCCCACAGGGGGCCCCTAACTATGGCTACACCTTC. Protein product: CASSPQGAPNYGYTF.

In its sample, this clonotype was seen a few times. This chain connects TRBV5-5 to TRBJ1-1; D gene uncertain. V was cut by 0 bases and J by 4 bases, with 13 bases left in between. The CDR3 sequence is 15 residues long. Germline V CDR1 and CDR2: SGHKS, YYEKEE (reference sequence). The CDR3 sequence: CASSLESRRVTEAFF. The CDR3 coding sequence is TGTGCCAGCAGCTTGGAGAGCAGGAGGGTCACTGAAGCTTTCTTT.

The chain is built from TRBV18 and TRBJ1-1; D may be TRBD1 (5 bases). The ends were cut back, 2 bases at V and 3 bases at J, with 13 bases in the middle. CDR1 is KGHSH, CDR2 LQKENI, per germline. CDR3 length: 15 residues. The CDR3 DNA reads as TGTGCCAGCTCACCAGCCCCCAGGGCGGACACTGAAGCTTTCTTT. Protein: CASSPAPRADTEAFF.

Ten or more counts support this clonotype. The rearrangement uses TRBV12-3 or TRBV12-4 and TRBJ2-3, with a weak D call TRBD1 (10 bases). The CDR3 loop spans 18 amino acids. Trimming removed 7 bases at V and 3 bases at J, with 26 bases between. Written as DNA, the CDR3 is TGTGCCAGCATCGACAGGGGGCGCGGCGGGAGGGTAACAGATACGCAGTATTTT. Its protein is CASIDRGRGGRVTDTQYF.

This clonotype has only a few counts. J is TRBJ2-7 and V is TRBV27, with TRBD2 as a possible D gene (6 bases). Trimming left V 5 bases short and J 7 bases short, with 21 bases between. The germline V gene has CDR1 MNHEY and CDR2 SMNVEV (reference sequence). The CDR3 loop spans 15 amino acids. In DNA form, the CDR3 reads TGTGCCAGCAGTAACCGGGACTCCCTCCTGAGGGAGCAGTACTTC. The encoded protein is CASSNRDSLLREQYF.